Listed below are T cell receptor beta chains from one sample, sequenced in a study of response to subunit inactivated influenza vaccine. TCRdb analysed the RT-PCR reads with MiXCR anew, one entry per CDR3 protein. The repertoire consists of roughly 570,000 distinct CDR3 sequences, with 13% to 15% occurring once and the leading ten covering roughly 10%. The sequencing here drew on PBMCs from blood, taken 12 days after vaccination. The receptors come from a man aged 50-60 years who received an inactivated influenza vaccine. Each CDR3 is given with its conserved first and last residue. Fields, in order: D gene, V gene, CDR3 protein. The D gene is left open where the match is weak.

TRBD2 TRBV11-1 CASSLRAGDRFPSTDTQYF
. TRBV7-2 CASSPREGNYEQYF
. TRBV20-1 CSAAGLPPSYEQYF
TRBD1 TRBV7-2 CASSLGARGEEKLFF
TRBD2 TRBV5-1 CASRGTSGGLGQFF
TRBD2 TRBV11-1 CASSLPRLLAGEVGDTQYF
. TRBV7-2 CASSLILGRDTDTQYF
. TRBV20-1 CSALRVSEAFF
. TRBV5-1 CASSLDDGTAHGYTF
. TRBV18 CASSRTGDNQPQHF
TRBD1 TRBV25-1 CASSAGGHTEAFF
TRBD1 TRBV6-2/TRBV6-3 CASGNFQGQGIGEQYF
. TRBV6-1 CASSNRVLGNEKLFF
TRBD2 TRBV19 CASSATGTSGGASYNEQFF
. TRBV3-1 CASRSGAHEQYF
. TRBV21-1 CASSNYSGETQYF
. TRBV3-1 CASSQGEGYNSPLHF
TRBD2 TRBV7-3 CASSLSPPGGAYNEQFF
TRBD2 TRBV7-3 CASSLIPGLAGKGNTDTQYF
TRBD1 TRBV7-9 CASSHLDRGEGYTF
TRBD2 TRBV3-1 CASSHPSGRVTDTQYF
. TRBV7-9 CASSPAASEQYF
TRBD2 TRBV20-1 CSARATLRERIQETQYF
. TRBV10-3 CAISVLGQGDEQYF
. TRBV12-3/TRBV12-4 CASSLSKGTQYF
. TRBV5-5 CASSIIRGDEAFF
. TRBV20-1 CSAIARPSMETQYF
. TRBV5-6 CASSLWGRGGGTQYF
. TRBV6-6 CASSYSRDQYF
. TRBV11-2 CASSRIPGGSTDTQYF
. TRBV28 CASRTGGQKFTSSYEQYF
. TRBV10-3 CAISEVRDQETQYF
. TRBV7-8 CASSSLTGVDTQYF
. TRBV25-1 CASHGTLGKTAADTQYF
TRBD1 TRBV2 CASNGQGDTGELFF
TRBD1 TRBV5-5 CASSLTDRVVETQYF
TRBD2 TRBV29-1 CSVGRKRAGERNEQFF
. TRBV30 CAWSFNTGELFF
. TRBV5-1 CASSFGGSFEQYF
. TRBV10-3 CATRQDNSPLHF
. TRBV12-3/TRBV12-4 CASSLGGVDEQFF
. TRBV5-1 CASSLLTGSLSYEQYF
TRBD1 TRBV20-1 CSAKFPGGAWQPQHF
. TRBV7-2 CASSRGINEQFF
TRBD2 TRBV12-3/TRBV12-4 CASRSGSGEQFF
TRBD2 TRBV20-1 CSADPIKVGSGGHNEQFF
. TRBV12-3/TRBV12-4 CASNWGRGYEQYF
TRBD2 TRBV18 CASSPTSGFKNEQFF
. TRBV28 CASIQSDLFYNEQFF
TRBD1 TRBV5-1 CASSLPTGGGHEQFF
. TRBV4-3 CASSPFVSNYGYTF
TRBD2 TRBV19 CASSMEGQGRLAGGDTQYF
TRBD1 TRBV20-1 CSAKAGGRNTEAFF
TRBD2 TRBV7-6 CASSLLAGETTDTQYF
. TRBV20-1 CSAPMGGVGEKLFF
. TRBV5-6 CASSPTFTDTQYF
. TRBV5-1 CASSLATESRTYEQYF
TRBD1 TRBV20-1 CSAPNPQGDETQYF
TRBD2 TRBV7-2 CASSAPGLAGLKEQFF
. TRBV12-3/TRBV12-4 CASSVGQGNTIYF